The present entry profiles one T cell receptor (beta chain) with its context. This sample was taken from a study of T cells in tuberculosis. Study overall: CD1B tetramers identified T cells specific for mycobacterial lipid GMM. This South African cohort compared adolescents with or without latent tuberculosis against adults with active tuberculosis.

The sample's time point: new active TB diagnosis, blood taken before or within 7 days of starting treatment. Losses at the gene ends were 3 bases for V and 4 bases for J; bases not matched to a gene: 4. Germline V gene data show CDR1 as SGDLS and CDR2 as YYNGEE. This CDR3 comprises 14 residues. TCRdb's copy holds only in-frame clones and misses some; the assay was immunoSEQ multiplex PCR. The sample gives tens of thousands of clones, around 90% of which show up once; more than 6% is in the top ten. This sample comprised PBMCs, obtained at tuberculosis diagnosis. The TCR sequence derives from an adult with tuberculosis. Some clones in this sample may be carry-over from other donors' samples. V gene TRBV9 combines with J gene TRBJ1-5, with 7 nucleotides matching TRBD1. In DNA, the CDR3 is TGTGCCAGCAGCGCCGGGACAGTAAATCAGCCCCAGCATTTT. It specifies CASSAGTVNQPQHF.